This T cell receptor (beta chain) is from a study of OX40 agonist ivuxolimab in advanced cancers. Across the study: Patients were treated with ivuxolimab, an agonistic anti-OX40 (CD134) antibody. One hepatocellular carcinoma and a couple of cutaneous melanoma patients partially responded.

Study-level findings and limits: CD8+ T cells averaged more expanded clones than CD4+. The study observed clonal expansion of CD4+ and CD8+ blood T cells by week 6 at 0.1 to 3.0 mg/kg.

Clones were sequenced by immunoSEQ multiplex PCR, and TCRdb holds only the in-frame ones, with some missing. The sample shows 21,000 or so clones, around 87% of them seen only once. As for this clone: Its target is unknown.

The TCR originated in an adult with an advanced solid tumor such as melanoma, head and neck, liver or kidney cancer. The material was CD4+ or CD8+ T cells sorted from blood, obtained in a trial of the OX40 agonist ivuxolimab.

This CDR3 is CASSQDWAGVSGNTIYF. Written as DNA, the CDR3 is TGTGCCAGCAGCCAAGATTGGGCTGGGGTCTCTGGAAACACCATATATTTT. The chain carries TRBV4-2 and TRBJ1-3, with unresolved D. From germline, CDR1 is LGHNA and CDR2 YNFKEQ. The CDR3 spans 17 residues. Trimming took off 0 bases at V and 0 bases at J, with 12 bases between the two ends.